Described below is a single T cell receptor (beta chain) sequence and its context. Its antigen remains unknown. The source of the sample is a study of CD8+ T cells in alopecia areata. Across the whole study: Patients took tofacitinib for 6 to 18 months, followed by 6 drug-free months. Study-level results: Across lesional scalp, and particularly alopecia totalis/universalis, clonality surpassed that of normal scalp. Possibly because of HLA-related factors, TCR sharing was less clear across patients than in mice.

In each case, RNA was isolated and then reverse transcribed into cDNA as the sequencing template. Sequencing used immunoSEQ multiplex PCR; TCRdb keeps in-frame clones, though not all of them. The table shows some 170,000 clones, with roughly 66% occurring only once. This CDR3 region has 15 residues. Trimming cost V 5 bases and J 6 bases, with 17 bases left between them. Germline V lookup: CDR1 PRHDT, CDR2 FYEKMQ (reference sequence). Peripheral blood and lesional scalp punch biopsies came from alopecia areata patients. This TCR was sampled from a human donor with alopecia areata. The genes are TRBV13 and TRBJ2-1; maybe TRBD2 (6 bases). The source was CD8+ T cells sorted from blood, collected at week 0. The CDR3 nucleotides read TGTGCCAGCAGCCCGCCGTGGGGGGTGGGCAATGAGCAGTTCTTC. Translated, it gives CASSPPWGVGNEQFF.